The 8 T cell receptor beta chains in this list originate from one sample, sequenced in a study of shared clonotypes between healthy human individuals. The assay was immunoSEQ multiplex PCR, and TCRdb's table has in-frame clones only and misses some. The table includes roughly 2.2 million clones, 85% to 95% detected once. Sample: naive CD4+ T cells from PBMCs. As to subset: CD45RA+ positively selected. The origin of the receptors is a man younger than 35 in good health. Some clones in this sample may be carry-over from other donors' samples.

The chain employs TRBV7-9 and TRBJ1-3; D is possibly TRBD1 (5 bases). V was cut by 3 bases and J by 0 bases, with 12 bases left in between. Germline values: CDR1 SEHNR, CDR2 FQNEAQ (reference sequence). This CDR3 has 16 residues. CDR3 protein: CASSFLTVTSGNTIYF. The CDR3 nucleotides read TGTGCCAGCAGCTTTCTGACAGTCACCTCTGGAAACACCATATATTTT.

With respect to this clone: At the DNA level, this CDR3 is encoded by other sequences in the same sample as well. The chain is built from TRBV28 and TRBJ1-3, with a weak D call TRBD1 (6 bases). The CDR3 totals 13 residues. V was cut by 5 bases and J by 4 bases, with 9 bases left in between. Germline V gene data show CDR1 as MDHEN and CDR2 as SYDVKM. CDR3 nucleotides: TGTGCCAGCAGTCCCGGACAGGGAAACACCATATATTTT. Amino acids: CASSPGQGNTIYF. The full variable domain, rest sourced from reference TRBV28 and TRBJ1-3, is DVKVTQSSRYLVKRTGEKVFLECVQDMDHENMFWYRQDPGLGLRLIYFSYDVKMKEKGDIPEGYSVSREKKERFSLILESASTNQTSMYLCASSPGQGNTIYFGEGSWLTVV.

V is TRBV28 and J is TRBJ2-2, with 8 bases identical to TRBD1. The CDR3 extends over 15 amino acids. Germline CDR1 reads MDHEN; CDR2 reads SYDVKM. V lost 6 bases and J lost 4; bases outside the gene matches: 7. The CDR3: CASSQGAFGTGELFF. In nucleotides, the CDR3 is TGTGCCAGCAGCCAGGGGGCGTTTGGCACCGGGGAGCTGTTTTTT.

V usage is TRBV13 and J usage is TRBJ2-7; tentatively, D is TRBD2 (5 bases). The CDR3 spans 15 residues. The germline V gene encodes CDR1 PRHDT and CDR2 FYEKMQ (reference sequence). Deletions cut 5 bases from V and 3 bases from J, with 17 bases between. The CDR3, as DNA: TGTGCCAGCAGCCCTAGGACTGAACCCTACTACGAGCAGTACTTC. This translates into CASSPRTEPYYEQYF.

Turning to this clone: Other DNA sequences within the sample encode an identical CDR3. The genes are TRBV7-2 and TRBJ1-3, with D tentatively TRBD1 (5 bases). CDR1 and CDR2 (germline): SGHTA, FQGNSA. The CDR3 is 13 amino acids. V lost 1 base to trimming and J lost 8 bases, with 9 bases between them. CDR3 sequence reads: CASSLEGVDTIYF. The CDR3 nucleotides read TGTGCCAGCAGCTTAGAAGGGGTAGACACCATATATTTT. Full variable domain (rest looked up from reference TRBV7-2 and TRBJ1-3): GAGVSQSPSNKVTEKGKDVELRCDPISGHTALYWYRQSLGQGLEFLIYFQGNSAPDKSGLPSDRFSAERTGGSVSTLTIQRTQQEDSAVYLCASSLEGVDTIYFGEGSWLTVV.

The CDR3 DNA follows: TGTGCCAGCAGCTTAACGGGGTCCACAGGGGTGGGCACAGATACGCAGTATTTT. Its protein product is CASSLTGSTGVGTDTQYF. This chain uses TRBV7-2 with TRBJ2-3, with 7 positions matching TRBD1. Germline V gene sequence: CDR1 SGHTA, CDR2 FQGNSA. Unmatched junction bases numbered 12, after V lost 2 bases and J lost 1 base. The CDR3 runs 18 residues.

The chain has TRBV7-3 and TRBJ2-2; D assignment may be TRBD1 or TRBD2 (5 bases each). The CDR3 loop spans 16 amino acids. V lost 4 bases, J lost 5 bases, and 17 bases lay in between. Germline values: CDR1 SGHTA, CDR2 FQGTGA. The CDR3 reads CASSSGTYISTGELFF. The CDR3 nucleotides read TGTGCCAGCAGCTCTGGGACGTACATTTCTACCGGGGAGCTGTTTTTT.

V and J are TRBV6-1 and TRBJ2-3; maybe TRBD1 (6 bases). Trimming shortened V by 2 bases and J by 2 bases, and 17 bases separated the two germline ends. The CDR3 is 17 residues long. Germline V CDR1 and CDR2: MNHNS, SASEGT. CDR3 in amino acids: CASSERLRGSNTDTQYF. The CDR3 region has the DNA TGTGCCAGCAGTGAAAGATTGAGGGGGTCCAACACAGATACGCAGTATTTT.